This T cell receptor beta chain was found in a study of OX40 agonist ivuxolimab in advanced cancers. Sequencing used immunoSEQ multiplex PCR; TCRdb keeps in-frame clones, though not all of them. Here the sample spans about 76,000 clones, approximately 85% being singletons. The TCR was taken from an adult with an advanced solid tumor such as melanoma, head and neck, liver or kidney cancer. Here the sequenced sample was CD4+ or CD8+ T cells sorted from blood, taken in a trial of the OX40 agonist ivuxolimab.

CDR3: CASSVWGQQTPDTQYF. The CDR3 nucleotides are TGTGCCAGCAGTGTCTGGGGACAGCAAACCCCAGATACGCAGTATTTT. V usage is TRBV6-6 and J usage is TRBJ2-3; 7 nucleotides line up with TRBD1. The CDR3 has 16 residues. V shed 5 bases, J shed 4 bases, and the junction held 12 bases outside the gene matches. Germline V gives CDR1 MNHNY, CDR2 SVGAGI (reference sequence).